This entry lists 28 T cell receptor beta chains sequenced from one sample in a study of blood T cell repertoires in COVID-19. Method: immunoSEQ multiplex PCR; TCRdb's copy keeps in-frame clones and lacks some. The sample records roughly 130,000 clones, about four fifths being singletons. The sample taken for sequencing was PBMCs or T cells enriched from blood (not recorded which). The origin of the receptors is a man between 50 and 59 years old who had recovered from COVID-19.

This chain links TRBV7-3 with TRBJ2-1; TRBD1 aligns across 7 bases. The trim removed 5 bases at V and 4 bases at J, leaving 8 bases unmatched. Germline V CDR1 and CDR2: SGHTA, FQGTGA. CDR3 length: 15 residues. The CDR3, as DNA: TGTGCCAGCAGCAGCGCCGGGACAGAGTACAATGAGCAGTTCTTC. This sequence encodes CASSSAGTEYNEQFF.

V and J are TRBV7-2 and TRBJ2-1; 8 bases map to TRBD1. The CDR3 covers 13 residues. The germline V gene has CDR1 SGHTA and CDR2 FQGNSA. V lost 4 bases and J lost 14; bases outside the gene matches: 10. The DNA of the CDR3 is TGTGCCAGCAGCTCCCGGTCCAGGGGGCCCGAGTTCTTC. It translates to CASSSRSRGPEFF.

The V call is TRBV9, the J call TRBJ2-5; D is ambiguous. The CDR3 consists of 14 residues. Trimming removed 0 bases at V and 2 bases at J, with 8 bases between. From germline, CDR1 is SGDLS and CDR2 YYNGEE. CDR3 nucleotide sequence: TGTGCCAGCAGCGTAGACTATTTGCAAGAGACCCAGTACTTC. This codes for CASSVDYLQETQYF.

V is TRBV7-9 and J is TRBJ1-1; the D gene is possibly TRBD1 (6 bases). The germline V gene encodes CDR1 SEHNR and CDR2 FQNEAQ (reference sequence). Trimming pared 2 bases from V and 2 bases from J, leaving 21 bases between. The CDR3 covers 18 residues. In DNA, the CDR3 is TGTGCCAGCAGCTTACTTTTGGACAGTAGGTGGTTAAACACTGAAGCTTTCTTT. It specifies CASSLLLDSRWLNTEAFF.

This clone was seen only once. The gene calls are TRBV30 and TRBJ1-5, with 7 bases identical to TRBD1. CDR1 is GTSNPN, CDR2 SVGIG, per germline (reference sequence). There are 14 residues in the CDR3. With V trimmed by 1 base and J by 6 bases, 6 bases remained unmatched. The CDR3 DNA is TGTGCCTGGAGTGAGGGGCAGGGGGGTCAGCCCCAGCATTTT. Translating gives CAWSEGQGGQPQHF.

V usage is TRBV5-6 and J usage is TRBJ1-2; perhaps TRBD1 as D (5 bases). The V gene's germline CDR1 is SGHDT and CDR2 YYEEEE. The V and J ends lost 5 bases and 1 base respectively, with 12 bases between them. The CDR3 consists of 14 residues. CDR3 nucleotide sequence: TGTGCCAGCAGGACCCGGGGGGGTAACTATGGCTACACCTTC. This codes for CASRTRGGNYGYTF.

The sample holds one count of this clone. This chain uses TRBV27 with TRBJ2-7; no firm D call. With 0 bases removed from V and 1 base from J, the gap between germline ends came to 4 bases. Germline V gene lookup returns CDR1 MNHEY and CDR2 SMNVEV (reference sequence). The CDR3 extends over 13 amino acids. DNA of the CDR3: TGTGCCAGCAGTTTATCGCGGTCCTACGAGCAGTACTTC. This translates into CASSLSRSYEQYF.

The rearrangement uses TRBV12-5 and TRBJ2-3; D not certain. From germline, CDR1 is LGHNT and CDR2 FRNRAP. V lost 2 bases to trimming and J lost 10 bases, with 7 bases between them. The CDR3 has 11 amino acids. CDR3: CASGLLIPQYF. CDR3 DNA: TGTGCTAGTGGTTTGCTAATCCCGCAGTATTTT.

This clone was observed a few times. This chain joins TRBV19 and TRBJ1-3; D is possibly TRBD1 (6 bases). Trimming took off 9 bases at V and 0 bases at J, with 24 bases between the two ends. The CDR3 is 18 amino acids. The germline V gene has CDR1 LNHDA and CDR2 SQIVND (reference sequence). The CDR3 region is CASRGQHLGGNSGNTIYF. The CDR3 coding sequence is TGTGCCAGCCGCGGACAGCACCTGGGGGGGAACTCTGGAAACACCATATATTTT.

The chain employs TRBV3-1 (or the pseudogene TRBV3-2) and TRBJ1-6, with unresolved D. V gave up 2 bases and J gave up 8 bases, with 16 bases separating them. Germline lookup yields CDR1 LGHDT and CDR2 YNNKEL (reference sequence). This CDR3 spans 16 amino acids. The CDR3 DNA follows: TGTGCCAGCAGCCAAAGCTCTGCGGGAGGAGATTCACCCCTCCACTTT. This codes for CASSQSSAGGDSPLHF.

The CDR3 region is CASSGGGSAGDTYEQYF. The CDR3, as DNA: TGCGCCAGCAGCGGGGGAGGTTCAGCGGGGGACACCTACGAGCAGTACTTC. The V gene is TRBV5-1, the J gene TRBJ2-7, with TRBD2 identical over 8 bases. Germline CDR1 reads SGHRS; CDR2 reads YFSETQ. This CDR3 spans 17 amino acids. The J segment lost 2 bases and the V segment lost 4 bases, leaving 14 bases of the junction unmatched. Full variable domain (remainder filled in from reference TRBV5-1 and TRBJ2-7): KAGVTQTPRYLIKTRGQQVTLSCSPISGHRSVSWYQQTPGQGLQFLFEYFSETQRNKGNFPGRFSGRQFSNSRSEMNVSTLELGDSALYLCASSGGGSAGDTYEQYFGPGTRLTVT.

The chain recombines TRBV19 with TRBJ1-1; D perhaps matches TRBD1 (6 bases). Germline values: CDR1 LNHDA, CDR2 SQIVND (reference sequence). V gave up 9 bases and J gave up 5 bases, with 16 bases separating them. The CDR3 has 13 residues. The CDR3, as DNA: TGTGCCAGCAGGGGCCTGGGGGATACTGAAGCTTTCTTT. Translated: CASRGLGDTEAFF.

The rearrangement links TRBV4-3 to TRBJ2-2; the D gene is possibly TRBD2 (7 bases). The CDR3 spans 17 residues. From germline, CDR1 is LGHNA and CDR2 YSLEER. With 1 base removed from V and 6 bases from J, the gap between germline ends came to 18 bases. This chain's CDR3 is CASSQVRGGGYAGELFF. DNA of the CDR3: TGCGCCAGCAGCCAAGTCCGGGGAGGGGGGTACGCCGGGGAGCTGTTTTTT.

This chain joins TRBV2 and TRBJ1-3, with D unresolved. CDR3 length: 11 residues. V was trimmed by 6 bases and J by 9 bases, leaving 9 bases between them. The germline V gene encodes CDR1 SNHLY and CDR2 FYNNEI. The CDR3 region has the DNA TGTGCCAGCAGGAGTGCACGCACCATATATTTT. Translation gives CASRSARTIYF.

This chain links TRBV10-3 with TRBJ2-1; 12 bases match TRBD2. The CDR3 loop spans 15 amino acids. CDR1 is ENHRY and CDR2 is SYGVKD in the germline V gene. Trimming removed 4 bases from V and 4 bases from J; junction bases left unmatched: 2. CDR3 DNA sequence: TGTGCCATCAGTGGAACTAGCGGGGGGTACAATGAGCAGTTCTTC. Translated, it gives CAISGTSGGYNEQFF.

This chain uses TRBV18 with TRBJ1-2, with unresolved D. CDR1 KGHSH and CDR2 LQKENI come from the germline V gene. The CDR3 has 18 residues. The germline V and J ends were trimmed by 6 bases and 3 bases, with 26 bases remaining between them. For the CDR3, the DNA is TGTGCCAGCTCCTTCACCGGAGACCTCGCGAGCAGCGACTATGGCTACACCTTC. Protein sequence: CASSFTGDLASSDYGYTF. The full variable domain, in which reference TRBV18 and TRBJ1-2 provide the parts outside the CDR3, is NAGVMQNPRHLVRRRGQEARLRCSPMKGHSHVYWYRQLPEEGLKFMVYLQKENIIDESGMPKERFSAEFPKEGPSILRIQQVVRGDSAAYFCASSFTGDLASSDYGYTFGSGTRLTVV.

V is TRBV6-1 and J is TRBJ1-5; tentatively, D is TRBD1 (5 bases). Between the trimmed V and J ends, which lost 2 bases and 2 bases, there was a span of 13 bases. The CDR3 is 16 amino acids. Germline CDR1 reads MNHNS; CDR2 reads SASEGT. CDR3 protein: CASSERTGGGNQPQHF. The CDR3 DNA reads as TGTGCCAGCAGTGAAAGGACGGGGGGGGGCAATCAGCCCCAGCATTTT.

The chain is built from TRBV9 and TRBJ1-6; D is uncertain. The V gene lost 3 bases and the J gene lost 0 bases, with 10 bases spanning the gap. The CDR3 covers 16 residues. Looked up from germline, CDR1 is SGDLS and CDR2 is YYNGEE. CDR3 sequence reads: CASSAGEGSYNSPLHF. For the CDR3, the DNA is TGTGCCAGCAGCGCCGGGGAGGGCTCCTATAATTCACCCCTCCACTTT.

This chain connects TRBV10-1 to TRBJ2-7, with D unclear. The germline V gene has CDR1 WNHNN and CDR2 SYGVQD (reference sequence). This CDR3 has 14 residues. Trimming removed 1 base at V and 2 bases at J, with 9 bases between. The CDR3 nucleotides read TGCGCCAGCAGTGAGTTGACAATCACCTACGAGCAGTACTTC. It codes for CASSELTITYEQYF.

The chain joins TRBV7-2 to TRBJ2-7; no clear D gene. Trimming removed 2 bases from V and 5 bases from J, with 10 bases in between. CDR1 SGHTA and CDR2 FQGNSA come from the germline V gene. The CDR3 is 13 amino acids. CDR3 sequence reads: CASSLLVSHEQYF. Written as DNA, the CDR3 is TGTGCCAGCAGCTTATTAGTCTCTCACGAGCAGTACTTC.

The genes are TRBV4-1 and TRBJ1-1; TRBD1 matches 8 bases. The V and J ends lost 0 bases and 6 bases, in that order; junction bases with no gene match: 12. Germline V gene lookup returns CDR1 MGHRA and CDR2 YSYEKL. This CDR3 spans 17 amino acids. The CDR3 nucleotides are TGCGCCAGCAGCCAAGATTTTTCCGGACAGGGAAGGGCTGAAGCTTTCTTT. It is translated as CASSQDFSGQGRAEAFF.

This clone was counted between two and nine times. This chain joins TRBV10-1 and TRBJ1-5; D is unresolved. Germline values: CDR1 WNHNN, CDR2 SYGVQD (reference sequence). The V end lost 3 bases, the J end lost 0 bases, and 9 bases lay between the germline ends. CDR3 size: 15 residues. The CDR3: CASSEGGISNQPQHF. CDR3 nucleotide sequence: TGCGCCAGCAGTGAAGGAGGGATTAGCAATCAGCCCCAGCATTTT.

The rearrangement joins TRBV5-1 to TRBJ1-5; no reliable D call. This CDR3 region has 15 residues. V lost 3 bases and J 0 bases, leaving 10 bases between the germline ends. From germline, CDR1 is SGHRS and CDR2 YFSETQ. CDR3 DNA sequence: TGCGCCAGCAGCTCGGAGGGATTTAGCAATCAGCCCCAGCATTTT. Its translation: CASSSEGFSNQPQHF.

The rearrangement uses TRBV29-1 and TRBJ2-4; TRBD1 matches at 7 bases. V dropped 3 bases and J dropped 3; count of bases not matched to a gene: 5. Looked up from germline, CDR1 is SQVTM and CDR2 is ANQGSEA. The CDR3 totals 14 residues. The CDR3: CSVDGQDNKNIQYF. CDR3 DNA: TGCAGCGTTGATGGACAGGACAACAAAAACATTCAGTACTTC.

The chain joins TRBV18 to TRBJ2-2; D is unclear. CDR3 length equals 15 residues. V was cut by 1 base and J by 1 base, with 7 bases left in between. Per germline, CDR1 KGHSH and CDR2 LQKENI. CDR3 residues: CASSPQAGNTGELFF. DNA of the CDR3: TGTGCCAGCTCACCACAGGCAGGGAACACCGGGGAGCTGTTTTTT.

This chain links TRBV10-1 with TRBJ2-5; D call uncertain. Trimming took 3 bases from V and 10 from J, leaving 15 bases between them. The CDR3 is 13 amino acids. The germline gives CDR1 WNHNN, CDR2 SYGVQD (reference sequence). The CDR3 protein is CASSETLVSDQYF. The CDR3 region has the DNA TGCGCCAGCAGTGAAACCCTAGTGTCGGACCAGTACTTC.

This chain connects TRBV27 to TRBJ1-2; 10 bases match TRBD1. CDR3 length: 14 amino acids. Germline CDR1 is MNHEY and CDR2 is SMNVEV (reference sequence). Losses at the gene ends were 6 bases for V and 7 bases for J; bases not matched to a gene: 8. The CDR3 DNA follows: TGTGCCAGCAGGGGCGGGACAGGGGCGAGTGGCTACACCTTC. This codes for CASRGGTGASGYTF.

The V and J genes are TRBV27 and TRBJ1-2; 9 bases line up with TRBD1. Trimming removed 0 bases from V and 1 base from J; junction bases left unmatched: 3. Germline V gene sequence: CDR1 MNHEY, CDR2 SMNVEV (reference sequence). The CDR3 is 16 residues long. CDR3 region: CASSLSDRGGNYGYTF. The CDR3 DNA is TGTGCCAGCAGTTTATCAGACAGGGGGGGTAACTATGGCTACACCTTC.